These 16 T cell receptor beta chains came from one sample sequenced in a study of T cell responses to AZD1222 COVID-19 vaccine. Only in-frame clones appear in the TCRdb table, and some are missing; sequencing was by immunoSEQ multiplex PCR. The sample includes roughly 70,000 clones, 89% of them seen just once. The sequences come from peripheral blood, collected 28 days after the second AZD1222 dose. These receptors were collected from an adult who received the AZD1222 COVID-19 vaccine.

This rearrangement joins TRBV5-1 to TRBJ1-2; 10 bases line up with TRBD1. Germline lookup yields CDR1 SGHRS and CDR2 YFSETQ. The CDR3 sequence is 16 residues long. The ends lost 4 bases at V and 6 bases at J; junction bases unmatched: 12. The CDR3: CASSTPGDRGGDGYTF. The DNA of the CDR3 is TGCGCCAGCAGCACGCCGGGGGACAGGGGTGGGGATGGCTACACCTTC. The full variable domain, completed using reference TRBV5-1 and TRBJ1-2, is KAGVTQTPRYLIKTRGQQVTLSCSPISGHRSVSWYQQTPGQGLQFLFEYFSETQRNKGNFPGRFSGRQFSNSRSEMNVSTLELGDSALYLCASSTPGDRGGDGYTFGSGTRLTVV.

CDR3 in DNA: TGTGCCAGCAGCTCCCATGATGTGATGTTTTGCACAGATACGCAGTATTTT. Translation gives CASSSHDVMFCTDTQYF. The chain carries TRBV21-1 and TRBJ2-3. TRBV21-1 constitutes a pseudogene. The CDR3 runs to 17 residues.

CDR3 residues: CASSRAGNYGYTF. The CDR3 nucleotides read TGTGCCAGCAGCAGAGCCGGTAACTATGGCTACACCTTC. This chain uses TRBV21-1 with TRBJ1-2. TRBV21-1 is termed a pseudogene. This CDR3 comprises 13 residues.

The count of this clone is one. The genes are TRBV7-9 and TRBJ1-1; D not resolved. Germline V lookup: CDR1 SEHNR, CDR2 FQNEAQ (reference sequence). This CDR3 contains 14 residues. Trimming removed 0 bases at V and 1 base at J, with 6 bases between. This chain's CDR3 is CASSLARRNTEAFF. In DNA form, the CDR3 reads TGTGCCAGCAGCTTAGCGCGAAGGAACACTGAAGCTTTCTTT.

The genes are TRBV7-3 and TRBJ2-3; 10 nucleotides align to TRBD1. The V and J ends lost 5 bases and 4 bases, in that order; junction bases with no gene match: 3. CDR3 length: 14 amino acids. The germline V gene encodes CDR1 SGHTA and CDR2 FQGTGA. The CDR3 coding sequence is TGTGCCAGCAGCCCAGGACAGGGGGCAGATACGCAGTATTTT. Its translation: CASSPGQGADTQYF.

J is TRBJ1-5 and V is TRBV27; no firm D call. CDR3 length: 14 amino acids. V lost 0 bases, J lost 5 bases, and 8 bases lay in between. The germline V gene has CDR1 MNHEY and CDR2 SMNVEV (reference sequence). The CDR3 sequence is CASSLSYRDQPQHF. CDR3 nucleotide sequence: TGTGCCAGCAGTTTATCGTACAGAGATCAGCCCCAGCATTTT.

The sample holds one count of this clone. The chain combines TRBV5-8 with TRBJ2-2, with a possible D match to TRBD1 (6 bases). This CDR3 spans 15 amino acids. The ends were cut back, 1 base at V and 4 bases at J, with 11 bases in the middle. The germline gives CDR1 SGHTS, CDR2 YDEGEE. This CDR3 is CASSLYIGGTGELFF. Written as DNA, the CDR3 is TGTGCCAGCAGCTTGTATATAGGGGGCACCGGGGAGCTGTTTTTT.

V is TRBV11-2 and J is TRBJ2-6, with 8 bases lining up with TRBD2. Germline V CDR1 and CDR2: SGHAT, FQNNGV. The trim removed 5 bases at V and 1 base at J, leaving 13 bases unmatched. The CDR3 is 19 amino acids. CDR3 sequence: CASSLRAGEGSSGANVLTF. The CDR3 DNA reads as TGTGCCAGCAGCCTCCGAGCGGGAGAGGGTTCGTCTGGGGCCAACGTCCTGACTTTC.

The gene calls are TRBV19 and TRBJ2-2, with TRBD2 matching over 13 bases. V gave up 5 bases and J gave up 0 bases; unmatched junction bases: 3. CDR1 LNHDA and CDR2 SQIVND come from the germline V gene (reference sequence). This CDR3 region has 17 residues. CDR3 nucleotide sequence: TGTGCCAGTAGTTTAGGGACTAGCGGGGCGAACACCGGGGAGCTGTTTTTT. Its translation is CASSLGTSGANTGELFF.

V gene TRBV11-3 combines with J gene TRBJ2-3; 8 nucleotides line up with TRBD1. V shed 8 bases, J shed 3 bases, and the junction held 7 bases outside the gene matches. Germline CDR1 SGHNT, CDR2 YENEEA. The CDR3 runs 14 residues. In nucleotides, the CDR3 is TGTGCCAGCCGCGACAACAGGGGGACAGATACGCAGTATTTT. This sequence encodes CASRDNRGTDTQYF.

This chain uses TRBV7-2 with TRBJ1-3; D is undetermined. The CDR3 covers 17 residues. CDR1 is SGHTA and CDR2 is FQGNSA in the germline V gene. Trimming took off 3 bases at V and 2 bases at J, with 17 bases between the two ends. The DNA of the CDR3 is TGTGCCAGCAGCTTGGGATGGGCAGGATACCCTGGAAACACCATATATTTT. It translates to CASSLGWAGYPGNTIYF.

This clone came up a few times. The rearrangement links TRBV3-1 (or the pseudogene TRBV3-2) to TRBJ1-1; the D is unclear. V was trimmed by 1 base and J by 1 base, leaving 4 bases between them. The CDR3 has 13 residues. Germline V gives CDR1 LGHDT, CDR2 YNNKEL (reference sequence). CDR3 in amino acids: CASSQAGNTEAFF. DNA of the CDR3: TGTGCCAGCAGCCAAGCCGGGAACACTGAAGCTTTCTTT.

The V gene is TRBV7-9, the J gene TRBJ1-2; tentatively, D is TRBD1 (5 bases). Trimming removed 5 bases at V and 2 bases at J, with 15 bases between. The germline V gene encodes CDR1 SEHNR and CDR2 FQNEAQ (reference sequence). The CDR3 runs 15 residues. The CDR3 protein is CASSPPGTGNYGYTF. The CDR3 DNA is TGTGCCAGCAGCCCCCCCGGGACTGGAAACTATGGCTACACCTTC.

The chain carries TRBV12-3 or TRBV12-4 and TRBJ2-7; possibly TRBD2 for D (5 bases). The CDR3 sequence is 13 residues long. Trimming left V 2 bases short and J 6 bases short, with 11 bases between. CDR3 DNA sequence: TGTGCCAGCAGTTTATTTTCGGGGTTCGAGCAGTACTTC. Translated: CASSLFSGFEQYF.

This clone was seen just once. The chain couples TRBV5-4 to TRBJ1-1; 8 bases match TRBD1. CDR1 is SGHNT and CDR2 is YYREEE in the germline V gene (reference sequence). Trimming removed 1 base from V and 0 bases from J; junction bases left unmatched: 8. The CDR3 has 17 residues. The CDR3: CASSLLAGGHMNTEAFF. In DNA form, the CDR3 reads TGTGCCAGCAGCTTGCTCGCAGGGGGCCACATGAACACTGAAGCTTTCTTT.

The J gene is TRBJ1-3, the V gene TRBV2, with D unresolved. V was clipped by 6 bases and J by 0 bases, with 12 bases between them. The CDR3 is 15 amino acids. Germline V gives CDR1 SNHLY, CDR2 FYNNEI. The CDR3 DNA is TGTGCCAGCAGGCTGGGCCCTGCCTCTGGAAACACCATATATTTT. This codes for CASRLGPASGNTIYF.